A single sample is the source of the 5 T cell receptor beta chains below, sequenced in a study of molecular identifiers for immune sequencing clone quantification (dated by TCRdb to about 2018). The library relied on PCR. Sequenced using an Illumina HiSeq 4000. TCRdb trimmed the raw reads at Q25, called clones with MiXCR and kept productive beta chains. Identical CDR3 proteins give one entry, which carries the most common genes and DNA. The sample yields fewer than 350,000 distinct CDR3 sequences; around a fifth were counted once. Under 0.95% of the sample lies in the top ten. The sample was naive CD8+ T cells from blood, with Jurkat cell RNA spiked in. Per the publication, the cell subset or site label means: FACS-sorted CD8+CD4-CCR7+CD45RA+ naive T cells. The receptors were gathered from a human donor in good health. Some libraries in this study had Jurkat cell RNA spiked in.

In this sample, this clonotype turned up many times. The chain carries TRBV28 and TRBJ2-7; 10 bases match TRBD2. V was clipped by 4 bases and J by 4 bases; unmatched bases: 4. Germline loops: CDR1 MDHEN, CDR2 SYDVKM. CDR3 length: 14 residues. The DNA of the CDR3 is TGTGCCAGCAGTTCTAGCGGGAGAGTTTACGAGCAGTACTTC. Translation gives CASSSSGRVYEQYF.

This clonotype was counted ten times or more. The chain uses TRBV7-8 and TRBJ1-5; 8 bases are a match to TRBD1. Germline lookup yields CDR1 SGHVS and CDR2 FQNEAQ. The CDR3 has 15 residues. V shed 3 bases and J 3 bases; nucleotides not matched to a gene: 4. The CDR3 region has the DNA TGTGCCAGCAGCTTGGGACAGGACGACAATCAGCCCCAGCATTTT. This encodes CASSLGQDDNQPQHF.

This clonotype occurred many times. The J gene is TRBJ2-4, the V gene TRBV12-3 or TRBV12-4; D gene uncertain. V lost 2 bases and J lost 2, with 7 bases in between. The CDR3 length is 14 residues. The CDR3 DNA follows: TGTGCCAGCAGTTTATCCGGGCCCAAAAACATTCAGTACTTC. This gives the protein CASSLSGPKNIQYF.

About this clonotype itself: This may stem from a read error, because a much larger clone lies one nucleotide away. The chain links TRBV12-3 or TRBV12-4 to TRBJ1-2, with TRBD1 matching 7 bases. This CDR3 is 14 amino acids long. CDR3 sequence (DNA): TGTGCCAGCAGTTCCGGACAGGCGAACTGTGGCTACACCTTC. Protein: CASSSGQANCGYTF.

This chain connects TRBV7-9 to TRBJ2-3; TRBD2 agrees at 15 bases. CDR1 SEHNR and CDR2 FQNEAQ come from the germline V gene (reference sequence). This CDR3 is 20 amino acids long. J lost 4 bases, V lost 5 bases, and 16 bases had no gene match. In nucleotides, the CDR3 is TGTGCCAGCAGCCACGGACTAGCGGGGGGGCCGATTTACAGAGCAGATACGCAGTATTTT. This gives the protein CASSHGLAGGPIYRADTQYF.